The 18 T cell receptor beta chains in this list originate from one sample, sequenced in a study. TCRdb re-called the 5' RACE reads through MiXCR, storing one row per CDR3 protein. The sample records 35,000 to 50,000 distinct CDR3 sequences, over 25% being singletons. The sample was tumor-infiltrating memory CD4+ T cells sorted from the breast tumor. The subset denotes: memory CD4+ T cells, CD4+CD45RO+CD25-. Every receptor here comes from a female donor with breast cancer.

This chain links TRBV20-1 with TRBJ2-7; perhaps TRBD1 as D (5 bases). Germline V CDR1 and CDR2: DFQATT, SNEGSKA (reference sequence). The CDR3 covers 12 residues. V was cut by 3 bases and J by 2 bases, with 8 bases left in between. Here the CDR3 reads CSARAGTYEQYF. Written as DNA, the CDR3 is TGCAGTGCTAGGGCAGGGACCTACGAGCAGTACTTC.

This clonotype was counted ten times or more. The chain couples TRBV7-9 to TRBJ2-7; TRBD1 agrees at 8 bases. The germline V gene has CDR1 SEHNR and CDR2 FQNEAQ (reference sequence). The junction had 6 bases not matched to a gene; V was cut back by 5 bases and J by 3 bases. The CDR3 spans 14 residues. Here the CDR3 DNA reads TGTGCCAGCAGCCACCGGGACAGGAACTACGAGCAGTACTTC. This codes for CASSHRDRNYEQYF.

This clonotype appeared a few times. CDR3 in DNA: TGTGCCATCAACGGACAGGGAGAGACCCAGTACTTC. Translation gives CAINGQGETQYF. The genes are TRBV10-3 and TRBJ2-5; 8 nucleotides align to TRBD1. The germline V gene encodes CDR1 ENHRY and CDR2 SYGVKD. The CDR3 is 12 amino acids. The J segment lost 4 bases and the V segment lost 7 bases, leaving 2 bases of the junction unmatched.

The chain combines TRBV6-5 with TRBJ2-7; the D is unclear. The CDR3 contains 13 residues. From germline, CDR1 is MNHEY and CDR2 SVGAGI. V dropped 4 bases and J dropped 3 bases, with 10 bases sitting between them. Written as DNA, the CDR3 is TGTGCCAGCAGTTTTGTAGAGAACTACGAGCAGTACTTC. Translating it yields CASSFVENYEQYF.

This clonotype appeared a few times. The chain uses TRBV9 and TRBJ1-6; a weak D match, TRBD1 (5 bases). V shed 3 bases and J shed 10 bases, with 11 bases lying between them. This CDR3 region has 13 residues. The germline V gene encodes CDR1 SGDLS and CDR2 YYNGEE. In nucleotides, the CDR3 is TGTGCCAGCAGCGAAGCAGGGAGGTCACCCCTCCACTTT. It is translated as CASSEAGRSPLHF. Full variable domain (remainder filled in from reference TRBV9 and TRBJ1-6): DSGVTQTPKHLITATGQRVTLRCSPRSGDLSVYWYQQSLDQGLQFLIQYYNGEERAKGNILERFSAQQFPDLHSELNLSSLELGDSALYFCASSEAGRSPLHFGNGTRLTVT.

The genes are TRBV28 and TRBJ1-2; 7 nucleotides align to TRBD1. Per the germline V gene, CDR1 is MDHEN and CDR2 is SYDVKM. Unmatched junction bases numbered 9, after V lost 7 bases and J lost 7 bases. The CDR3 is 13 residues long. The CDR3 DNA is TGTGCCAGCACCATACAGGGGAGTGGTGGCTACACCTTC. This sequence encodes CASTIQGSGGYTF.

V is TRBV5-1 and J is TRBJ2-3, with D unresolved. V was trimmed by 4 bases and J by 0 bases, leaving 3 bases between them. The CDR3 length is 12 residues. Germline CDR1 and CDR2: SGHRS and YFSETQ. The CDR3 nucleotides read TGCGCCAGCAGCAAGAGCACAGATACGCAGTATTTT. Translated: CASSKSTDTQYF.

This clonotype was seen only a few times. The chain employs TRBV15 and TRBJ1-5; TRBD1 aligns across 11 bases. This CDR3 spans 14 amino acids. CDR1 is LNHNV, CDR2 YYDKDF, per germline (reference sequence). V shed 9 bases, J shed 2 bases, and the junction held 3 bases outside the gene matches. CDR3 loop: CATRTGGGNQPQHF. Written as DNA, the CDR3 is TGTGCCACGAGGACAGGGGGCGGCAATCAGCCCCAGCATTTT. The full variable domain, rest sourced from reference TRBV15 and TRBJ1-5, is DAMVIQNPRYQVTQFGKPVTLSCSQTLNHNVMYWYQQKSSQAPKLLFHYYDKDFNNEADTPDNFQSRRPNTSFCFLDIRSPGLGDTAMYLCATRTGGGNQPQHFGDGTRLSIL.

On this clonotype itself: A much larger clonotype is one base distant, so this may be a read error. The chain links TRBV20-1 to TRBJ2-7; 13 nucleotides agree with TRBD2. Germline CDR1 reads DFQATT; CDR2 reads SNEGSKA (reference sequence). The CDR3 length is 18 residues. The DNA for the CDR3 is TGCAGTGCTAAAAAAGAAAGACTAGCGGGAGGTCCAACCTACGGGCAGTACTTC. Amino acids: CSAKKERLAGGPTYGQYF.

This clonotype was counted at least ten times. This chain connects TRBV5-1 to TRBJ2-1, with 7 positions matching TRBD1. Trimming at V came to 3 bases and at J to 6 bases, leaving 6 bases not matched to a gene. The CDR3 has 14 amino acids. CDR1 is SGHRS, CDR2 YFSETQ, per germline. For the CDR3, the DNA is TGCGCCAGCAGCTCTCCGACAGGGTTCAATGAGCAGTTCTTC. Translating gives CASSSPTGFNEQFF.

The chain employs TRBV4-1 and TRBJ1-5; D unclear. Germline-derived CDR1 and CDR2 are MGHRA and YSYEKL. With 0 bases removed from V and 2 bases from J, the gap between germline ends came to 5 bases. The CDR3 spans 14 residues. CDR3 region: CASSQEGRNQPQHF. CDR3 in DNA: TGCGCCAGCAGCCAAGAGGGTCGCAATCAGCCCCAGCATTTT.

This clonotype was picked up one time. The gene calls are TRBV6-2 or TRBV6-3 and TRBJ1-1; tentatively, D is TRBD1 (5 bases). V was shortened by 6 bases and J by 7 bases, with 15 bases between the two germline ends. The CDR3 runs 13 residues. From germline, CDR1 is MNHEY and CDR2 SVGEGT. The CDR3 bases are TGTGCCAGCAGCGATGAAGGAGGGGTTGAAGCTTTCTTT. Translating gives CASSDEGGVEAFF.

The chain carries TRBV29-1 and TRBJ1-2; a weak D match, TRBD1 (6 bases). Germline CDR1 SQVTM, CDR2 ANQGSEA. The CDR3 is 15 amino acids. V was pared by 4 bases and J by 0 bases, with 15 bases between. CDR3 DNA: TGCAGCGTTGGATCAGGGGTAATTTCTAACTATGGCTACACCTTC. Its protein is CSVGSGVISNYGYTF. The complete variable domain, with remaining parts taken from reference TRBV29-1 and TRBJ1-2, reads SAVISQKPSRDICQRGTSLTIQCQVDSQVTMMFWYRQQPGQSLTLIATANQGSEATYESGFVIDKFPISRPNLTFSTLTVSNMSPEDSSIYLCSVGSGVISNYGYTFGSGTRLTVV.

The chain carries TRBV27 and TRBJ2-7, with no clear D. Germline V gene sequence: CDR1 MNHEY, CDR2 SMNVEV (reference sequence). This CDR3 contains 13 residues. Trimming took off 3 bases at V and 1 base at J, with 7 bases between the two ends. The CDR3 DNA reads TGTGCCAGCAGTTTCCAAGGATCCTACGAGCAGTACTTC. It translates to CASSFQGSYEQYF.

Many counts were recorded for this clonotype. The V call is TRBV12-3 or TRBV12-4, the J call TRBJ2-5; TRBD2 agrees at 8 bases. The CDR3 totals 16 residues. V shed 5 bases and J 2 bases; nucleotides not matched to a gene: 10. The CDR3 DNA reads TGTGCCAGCAGTCCCCCAGCGGGAGTCTATCAAGAGACCCAGTACTTC. Translated, it gives CASSPPAGVYQETQYF.

This CDR3 reads CASSLDGLAGRDEQFF. The CDR3 DNA reads TGTGCCAGCAGTTTAGATGGACTAGCCGGTCGGGATGAGCAGTTCTTC. This chain uses TRBV12-3 or TRBV12-4 with TRBJ2-1; 8 bases line up with TRBD2. Trimming removed 1 base from V and 8 bases from J; junction bases left unmatched: 10. The CDR3 covers 16 residues.

This clonotype was counted ten times or more. The chain joins TRBV4-2 to TRBJ2-7, with D uncertain. The germline gives CDR1 LGHNA, CDR2 YNFKEQ. The CDR3 spans 14 residues. The germline V and J ends were trimmed by 1 base and 3 bases, with 10 bases remaining between them. The CDR3 DNA is TGTGCCAGCAGCCAAGCTGGCACCAACTACGAGCAGTACTTC. It codes for CASSQAGTNYEQYF.

In this sample, this clonotype turned up a few times. The genes are TRBV6-5 and TRBJ2-5, with 16 bases that match TRBD2. Unmatched junction bases numbered 4, after V lost 5 bases and J lost 4 bases. The CDR3 has 16 residues. Per the germline V gene, CDR1 is MNHEY and CDR2 is SVGAGI. CDR3 in DNA: TGTGCCAGCAGTCGGGGACTAGCGGGGGGGTTAGAGACCCAGTACTTC. As protein: CASSRGLAGGLETQYF.